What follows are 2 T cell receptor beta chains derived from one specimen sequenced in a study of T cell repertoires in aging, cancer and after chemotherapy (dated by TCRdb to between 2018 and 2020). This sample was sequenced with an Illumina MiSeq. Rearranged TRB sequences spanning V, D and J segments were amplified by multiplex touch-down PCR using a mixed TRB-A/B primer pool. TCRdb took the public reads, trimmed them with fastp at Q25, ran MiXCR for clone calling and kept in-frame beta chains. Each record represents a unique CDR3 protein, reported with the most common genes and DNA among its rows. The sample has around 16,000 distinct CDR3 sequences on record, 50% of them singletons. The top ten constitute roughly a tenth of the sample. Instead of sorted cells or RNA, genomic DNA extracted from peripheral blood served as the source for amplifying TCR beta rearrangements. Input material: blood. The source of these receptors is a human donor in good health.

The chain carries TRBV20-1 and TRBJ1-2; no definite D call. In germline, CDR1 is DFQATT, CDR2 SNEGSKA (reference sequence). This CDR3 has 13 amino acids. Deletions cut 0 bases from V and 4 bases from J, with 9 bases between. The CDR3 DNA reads TGCAGTGCTAGAGATACAGTCCTCTATGGCTACACCTTC. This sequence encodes CSARDTVLYGYTF.

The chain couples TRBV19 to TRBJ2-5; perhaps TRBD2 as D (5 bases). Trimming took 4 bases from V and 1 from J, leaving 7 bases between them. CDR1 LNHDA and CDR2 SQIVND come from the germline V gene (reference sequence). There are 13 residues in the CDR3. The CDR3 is CASSTGIQETQYF. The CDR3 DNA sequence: TGTGCCAGTAGTACCGGGATCCAAGAGACCCAGTACTTC.